This T cell receptor beta chain appears in the sequencing data of a study of CD8 T cells in Susac syndrome. Turning to the study itself: Patients with Susac syndrome were therapy-naive, taking corticosteroids, with some also receiving intravenous immunoglobulin, or taking intravenous immunoglobulin alone at the time their blood was drawn.

All included Susac syndrome patients satisfied recently defined diagnostic criteria for definite or probable disease. The CDR3 covers 13 residues. V lost 10 bases and J lost 6; bases outside the gene matches: 5. Germline loops: CDR1 MNHEY, CDR2 SVGAGI. After extraction with the RNeasy kit, about 0.5 to 1 ug of the RNA was reverse transcribed using random hexamers. In TCRdb, the immunoSEQ multiplex PCR reads were re-called with MiXCR into one record per CDR3 protein. This sample has some 120,000 distinct CDR3 sequences, with around 94% found just once. Input material: CD8+ T cells from PBMCs. The J gene is TRBJ2-1, the V gene TRBV6-5, with 11 positions matching TRBD1. The receptor was derived from a human donor with Susac syndrome. CDR3 in DNA: TGTGCCACGGGACAGGGGGTACGCAATGAGCAGTTCTTC. This gives the protein CATGQGVRNEQFF.